A single sample is the source of the 15 T cell receptor beta chains below, sequenced in a study of blood T cell dynamics during melanoma immunotherapy. Time point described: pre-treatment baseline. The assay was immunoSEQ multiplex PCR, and TCRdb's table has in-frame clones only and misses some. The table records 10,000 to 15,000 clones, about 81% of them present only once. The source was blood, collected from a patient treated with checkpoint blockade. Source of these receptors: a human donor with melanoma.

The chain recombines TRBV9 with TRBJ2-5; 8 nucleotides agree with TRBD2. CDR1 is SGDLS, CDR2 YYNGEE, per germline. V lost 3 bases, J lost 5 bases, and 9 bases stayed unmatched. This CDR3 comprises 15 residues. The CDR3 reads CASSAQAGGAETQYF. DNA of the CDR3: TGTGCCAGCAGCGCCCAGGCCGGGGGGGCTGAGACCCAGTACTTC.

The rearrangement uses TRBV19 and TRBJ1-1, with D possibly being TRBD1 (5 bases). Trimming took 1 base from V and 5 from J, leaving 11 bases between them. Germline lookup yields CDR1 LNHDA and CDR2 SQIVND (reference sequence). CDR3 size: 14 residues. CDR3 amino acids: CASSIGGRATEAFF. CDR3 in DNA: TGTGCCAGTAGTATAGGGGGCAGGGCGACTGAAGCTTTCTTT.

This sequence joins TRBV6-6 and TRBJ1-2, with D uncertain. CDR3 length: 14 amino acids. Trimming left V 4 bases short and J 4 bases short, with 13 bases between. Germline lookup yields CDR1 MNHNY and CDR2 SVGAGI (reference sequence). CDR3 nucleotide sequence: TGTGCCAGCAGTTCCTCCAGCAGGCTCTATGGCTACACCTTC. Protein product: CASSSSSRLYGYTF.

The V and J genes are TRBV4-2 and TRBJ1-2; a weak D match, TRBD1 (5 bases). Germline V CDR1 and CDR2: LGHNA, YNFKEQ. This CDR3 contains 14 residues. V shed 1 base and J shed 6 bases, with 12 bases lying between them. The DNA of the CDR3 is TGTGCCAGCAGCCAAGTGGGGCCCGGTAATGGCTACACCTTC. Its protein is CASSQVGPGNGYTF.

The chain has TRBV6-5 and TRBJ2-7; 8 bases match TRBD1. The length of the CDR3 is 14 residues. V lost 4 bases and J lost 2; bases outside the gene matches: 4. CDR1 and CDR2 from the germline V gene are MNHEY and SVGAGI. The CDR3 bases are TGTGCCAGCAGTTCCACAGGGGGAACCTACGAGCAGTACTTC. Its protein is CASSSTGGTYEQYF.

V is TRBV9 and J is TRBJ2-3; D is undetermined. Trimming cost V 1 base and J 5 bases, with 2 bases left between them. In germline, CDR1 is SGDLS, CDR2 YYNGEE. CDR3 size: 11 residues. The CDR3 loop is CASSVRDTQYF. CDR3 in DNA: TGTGCCAGCAGCGTAAGAGATACGCAGTATTTT.

The chain employs TRBV15 and TRBJ2-3; either TRBD1 or TRBD2 may fit D (5 bases each). Germline values: CDR1 LNHNV, CDR2 YYDKDF (reference sequence). The CDR3 is 13 residues long. Trimming left V 8 bases short and J 6 bases short, with 15 bases between. This chain's CDR3 is CATPGTDGDTQYF. The CDR3 coding sequence is TGTGCCACCCCCGGGACGGATGGGGATACGCAGTATTTT.

The rearrangement joins TRBV19 to TRBJ1-2, with a weak D call TRBD1 (6 bases). Trimming removed 5 bases from V and 2 bases from J, with 12 bases in between. The CDR3 contains 14 residues. The germline V gene encodes CDR1 LNHDA and CDR2 SQIVND (reference sequence). CDR3 sequence reads: CASSLLTGNYGYTF. The CDR3 nucleotides are TGTGCCAGTAGTCTCCTGACAGGAAACTATGGCTACACCTTC.

The gene calls are TRBV5-8 and TRBJ2-5; D unresolved. The end of the DNA is better explained by TRBJ2-7, so the J call may be wrong. This CDR3 contains 11 residues. The germline V gene has CDR1 SGHTS and CDR2 YDEGEE. DNA of the CDR3: TGTGCCAGCAGCTCATACTACGAGCAGTACTTC. This codes for CASSSYYEQYF.

This chain links TRBV7-2 with TRBJ2-1, with D perhaps matching TRBD1 (5 bases). The CDR3 runs 15 residues. With 7 bases removed from V and 3 bases from J, the gap between germline ends came to 16 bases. Germline CDR1 SGHTA, CDR2 FQGNSA. Here the CDR3 reads CASTPFRGFYNEQFF. For the CDR3, the DNA is TGTGCCAGCACCCCTTTTAGGGGTTTCTACAATGAGCAGTTCTTC. Supplemented by reference TRBV7-2 and TRBJ2-1, the full variable domain reads GAGVSQSPSNKVTEKGKDVELRCDPISGHTALYWYRQSLGQGLEFLIYFQGNSAPDKSGLPSDRFSAERTGGSVSTLTIQRTQQEDSAVYLCASTPFRGFYNEQFFGPGTRLTVL.

The genes are TRBV6-6 and TRBJ2-3; 10 nucleotides align to TRBD2. The ends lost 6 bases at V and 2 bases at J; junction bases unmatched: 8. The CDR3 covers 16 residues. Germline loops: CDR1 MNHNY, CDR2 SVGAGI (reference sequence). DNA of the CDR3: TGTGCCAGCAGAAAGTGGACTAGCGGATCCACAGATACGCAGTATTTT. The encoded protein is CASRKWTSGSTDTQYF.

This clone was counted only a few times. This chain links TRBV6-5 with TRBJ2-5, with D possibly being TRBD1 (5 bases). V lost 8 bases, J lost 4 bases, and 14 bases lay in between. This CDR3 has 13 residues. Per germline, CDR1 MNHEY and CDR2 SVGAGI. Here the CDR3 reads CASSDSFGETQYF. CDR3 nucleotides: TGTGCCAGCTCCGACAGTTTTGGAGAGACCCAGTACTTC.

V is TRBV4-1 and J is TRBJ1-5, with TRBD1 as a possible D gene (5 bases). Per the germline V gene, CDR1 is MGHRA and CDR2 is YSYEKL. Trimming took off 4 bases at V and 2 bases at J, with 12 bases between the two ends. The CDR3 runs 15 residues. CDR3 sequence (DNA): TGCGCCAGCAGCCCGGTGGGGGGAGGCAATCAGCCCCAGCATTTT. Residues: CASSPVGGGNQPQHF.

J is TRBJ2-3 and V is TRBV6-5, with 7 bases matching TRBD1. J was trimmed by 5 bases and V by 5 bases; bases with no gene match: 7. The germline CDR1 and CDR2 sequences are MNHEY and SVGAGI. CDR3 length: 14 residues. CDR3 region: CASSQQGTRDTQYF. Written as DNA, the CDR3 is TGTGCCAGCAGTCAACAGGGGACGAGAGATACGCAGTATTTT.

The chain combines TRBV18 with TRBJ2-7; D is possibly TRBD1 or TRBD2 (5 bases each). The germline gives CDR1 KGHSH, CDR2 LQKENI. The CDR3 runs to 14 residues. V gave up 3 bases and J gave up 4 bases, with 13 bases separating them. The CDR3: CASSPSGGRYEQYF. The CDR3 DNA reads as TGTGCCAGCTCACCGAGTGGGGGACGGTACGAGCAGTACTTC.